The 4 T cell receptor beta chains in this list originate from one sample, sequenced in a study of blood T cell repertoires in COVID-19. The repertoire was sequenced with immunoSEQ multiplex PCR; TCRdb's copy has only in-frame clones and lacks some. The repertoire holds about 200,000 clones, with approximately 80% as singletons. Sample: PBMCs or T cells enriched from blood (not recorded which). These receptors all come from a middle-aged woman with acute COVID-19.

The CDR3 coding sequence is TGTGCCAGCAGCTTGGCTCACTCCGGGACAGGGAGAGCTTATGAGCAGTTCTTC. Translation gives CASSLAHSGTGRAYEQFF. J is TRBJ2-1 and V is TRBV5-4, with TRBD1 identical over 9 bases. The CDR3 sequence is 18 residues long. Per germline, CDR1 SGHNT and CDR2 YYREEE (reference sequence). The trim removed 0 bases at V and 8 bases at J, leaving 15 bases unmatched.

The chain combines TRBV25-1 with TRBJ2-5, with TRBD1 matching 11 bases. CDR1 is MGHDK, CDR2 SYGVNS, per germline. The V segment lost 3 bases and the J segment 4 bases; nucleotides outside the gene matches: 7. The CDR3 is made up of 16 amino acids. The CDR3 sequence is CASSDFRTGGAETQYF. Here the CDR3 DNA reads TGTGCCAGCAGTGATTTTAGGACAGGGGGCGCAGAGACCCAGTACTTC.

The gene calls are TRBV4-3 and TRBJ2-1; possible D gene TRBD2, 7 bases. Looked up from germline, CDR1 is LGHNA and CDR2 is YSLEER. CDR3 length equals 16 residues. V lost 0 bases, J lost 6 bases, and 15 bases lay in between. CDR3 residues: CASSQDLGGRANEQFF. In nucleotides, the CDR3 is TGCGCCAGCAGCCAAGATCTAGGGGGGAGGGCCAATGAGCAGTTCTTC.

CDR3 in DNA: TGTGCCAGCAGCCAAGAGGCGCAGCGTAATCAGCCCCAGCATTTT. Translating gives CASSQEAQRNQPQHF. The gene calls are TRBV4-2 and TRBJ1-5; D gene ambiguous. Trimming took 0 bases from V and 4 from J, leaving 10 bases between them. Germline V gives CDR1 LGHNA, CDR2 YNFKEQ. This CDR3 is built from 15 residues.